The 8 T cell receptor beta chains given below trace back to one sample, sequenced in a study of OX40 agonist ivuxolimab in advanced cancers. Library method: the immunoSEQ multiplex PCR assay. This immuneACCESS table, as held by TCRdb, lists in-frame sequences with V and J called but not all clones. Of the missing ones, under half trace to an unresolved V gene in checked studies; the others have no known cause. This sample comprises more than 75,000 clones, roughly 90% of them detected only once. In total, the top ten clones hold around 0.4% of the sample. The sample in question was CD4+ or CD8+ T cells sorted from blood, obtained in a trial of the OX40 agonist ivuxolimab. The receptors were gathered from an adult with an advanced solid tumor such as melanoma, head and neck, liver or kidney cancer.

This sequence joins TRBV5-6 and TRBJ1-2; 7 bases are shared with TRBD1. Germline CDR1 is SGHDT and CDR2 is YYEEEE. V lost 0 bases and J lost 0; bases outside the gene matches: 8. The CDR3 is 17 residues long. The CDR3: CASSLDFGTATNYGYTF. The CDR3 region has the DNA TGTGCCAGCAGCTTGGATTTTGGGACAGCGACTAACTATGGCTACACCTTC.

V is TRBV6-5 and J is TRBJ2-5; 7 bases agree with TRBD1. The CDR3 runs to 14 residues. V shed 0 bases, J shed 2 bases, and the junction held 0 bases outside the gene matches. The germline gives CDR1 MNHEY, CDR2 SVGAGI. The CDR3 region is CASSYSQGQETQYF. CDR3 bases: TGTGCCAGCAGTTACTCACAGGGGCAAGAGACCCAGTACTTC.

J is TRBJ2-7 and V is TRBV6-5, with D uncertain. The CDR3 extends over 14 amino acids. V lost 0 bases and J lost 4, with 10 bases in between. Per the germline V gene, CDR1 is MNHEY and CDR2 is SVGAGI. The CDR3 DNA reads as TGTGCCAGCAGTTACTCGAGTAAGGTTTACGAGCAGTACTTC. Translated: CASSYSSKVYEQYF.

The chain joins TRBV18 to TRBJ2-4; TRBD2 matches at 7 bases. Germline V gene lookup returns CDR1 KGHSH and CDR2 LQKENI. The CDR3 spans 19 residues. V was clipped by 2 bases and J by 7 bases; unmatched bases: 20. CDR3 sequence: CASSPKPPNRAGVKNIQYF. CDR3 sequence (DNA): TGTGCCAGCTCACCAAAACCCCCAAACCGTGCGGGAGTAAAGAACATTCAGTACTTC.

The chain is built from TRBV5-5 and TRBJ2-7; D is tentatively TRBD1 or TRBD2 (5 bases each). CDR3 length: 15 amino acids. The germline V and J ends were trimmed by 4 bases and 6 bases, with 20 bases remaining between them. Looked up from germline, CDR1 is SGHKS and CDR2 is YYEKEE (reference sequence). CDR3 residues: CASSPGTQNYFEQYF. CDR3 nucleotide sequence: TGTGCCAGCAGCCCCGGGACGCAGAACTACTTCGAGCAGTACTTC.

The J gene is TRBJ2-1, the V gene TRBV15; 10 positions agree with TRBD2. The CDR3 sequence is 15 residues long. V lost 2 bases and J lost 9; bases outside the gene matches: 7. The germline V gene encodes CDR1 LNHNV and CDR2 YYDKDF (reference sequence). CDR3 region: CATSRSGRAVGEQFF. As DNA, the CDR3 is TGTGCCACCAGCAGAAGCGGGAGGGCCGTGGGTGAGCAGTTCTTC.

The chain carries TRBV11-3 and TRBJ1-1; maybe TRBD1 (5 bases). This CDR3 region has 15 residues. V lost 4 bases, J lost 7 bases, and 19 bases lay in between. Germline CDR1 and CDR2: SGHNT and YENEEA. The CDR3 loop reads CASSYGDSNLGEAFF. CDR3 in DNA: TGTGCCAGCAGCTACGGGGACTCCAACTTGGGTGAAGCTTTCTTT.

The DNA of the CDR3 is TGCGCCAGCAGCCAAGGCCCGGGACTAGCTAAGAATGAGCAGTTCTTC. This codes for CASSQGPGLAKNEQFF. J is TRBJ2-1 and V is TRBV4-1; 9 bases line up with TRBD2. Germline-derived CDR1 and CDR2 are MGHRA and YSYEKL. There are 16 residues in the CDR3. The V and J ends lost 1 base and 7 bases, in that order; junction bases with no gene match: 8.